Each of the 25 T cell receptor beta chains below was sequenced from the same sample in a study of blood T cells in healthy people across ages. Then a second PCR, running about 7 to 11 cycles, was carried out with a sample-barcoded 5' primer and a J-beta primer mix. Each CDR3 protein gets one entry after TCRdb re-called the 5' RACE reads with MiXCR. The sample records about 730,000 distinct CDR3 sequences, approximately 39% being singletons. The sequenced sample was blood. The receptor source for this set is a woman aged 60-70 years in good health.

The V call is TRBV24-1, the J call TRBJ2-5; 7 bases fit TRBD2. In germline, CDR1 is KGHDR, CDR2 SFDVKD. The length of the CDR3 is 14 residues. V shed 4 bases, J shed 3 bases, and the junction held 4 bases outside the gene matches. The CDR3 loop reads CATSEVGGEETQYF. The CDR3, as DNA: TGTGCCACCAGTGAAGTTGGGGGGGAAGAGACCCAGTACTTC.

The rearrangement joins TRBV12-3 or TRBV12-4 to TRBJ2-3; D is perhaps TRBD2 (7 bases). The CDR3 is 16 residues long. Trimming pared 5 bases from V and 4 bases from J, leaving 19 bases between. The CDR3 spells CASSSTGTGGADTQYF. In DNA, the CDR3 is TGTGCCAGCAGTAGTACCGGGACGGGGGGCGCAGATACGCAGTATTTT.

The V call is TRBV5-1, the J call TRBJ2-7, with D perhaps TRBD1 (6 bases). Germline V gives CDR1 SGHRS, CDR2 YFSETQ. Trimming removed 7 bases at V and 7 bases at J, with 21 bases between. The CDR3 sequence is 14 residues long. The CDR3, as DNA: TGCGCCAGCGCCCCTGGACAGTCCTACAATGAGCAGTACTTC. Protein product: CASAPGQSYNEQYF.

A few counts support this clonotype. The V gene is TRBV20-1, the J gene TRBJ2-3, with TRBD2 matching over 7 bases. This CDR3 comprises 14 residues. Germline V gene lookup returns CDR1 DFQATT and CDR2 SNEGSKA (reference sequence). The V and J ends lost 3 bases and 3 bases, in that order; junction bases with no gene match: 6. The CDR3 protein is CSASKASGTDTQYF. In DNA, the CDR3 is TGCAGTGCTAGTAAGGCTAGCGGAACAGATACGCAGTATTTT.

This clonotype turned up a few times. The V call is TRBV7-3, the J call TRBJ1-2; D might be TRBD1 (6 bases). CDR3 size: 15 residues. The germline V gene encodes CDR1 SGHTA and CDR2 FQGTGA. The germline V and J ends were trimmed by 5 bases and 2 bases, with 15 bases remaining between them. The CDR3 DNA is TGTGCCAGCAGCCCCGGTGGGGGGCTCAACTATGGCTACACCTTC. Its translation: CASSPGGGLNYGYTF.

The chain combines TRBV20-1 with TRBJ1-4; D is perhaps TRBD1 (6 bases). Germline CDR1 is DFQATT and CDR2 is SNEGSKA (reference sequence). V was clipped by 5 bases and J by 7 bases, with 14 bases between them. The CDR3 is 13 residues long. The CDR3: CSAPGELAEKLFF. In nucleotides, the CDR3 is TGCAGTGCTCCAGGGGAATTGGCTGAAAAACTGTTTTTT.

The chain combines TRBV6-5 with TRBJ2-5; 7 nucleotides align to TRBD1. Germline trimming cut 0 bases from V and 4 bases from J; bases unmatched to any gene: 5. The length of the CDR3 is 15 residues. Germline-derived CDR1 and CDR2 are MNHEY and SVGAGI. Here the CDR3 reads CASSYSEGARETQYF. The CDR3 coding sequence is TGTGCCAGCAGTTACTCCGAGGGGGCACGAGAGACCCAGTACTTC.

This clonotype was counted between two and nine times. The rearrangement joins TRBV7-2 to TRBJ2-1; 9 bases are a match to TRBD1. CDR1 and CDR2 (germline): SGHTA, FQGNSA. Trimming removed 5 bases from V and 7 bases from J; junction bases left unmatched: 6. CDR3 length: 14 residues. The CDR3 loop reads CASSPQGARNEQFF. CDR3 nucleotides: TGTGCCAGCAGCCCACAGGGGGCGCGAAATGAGCAGTTCTTC.

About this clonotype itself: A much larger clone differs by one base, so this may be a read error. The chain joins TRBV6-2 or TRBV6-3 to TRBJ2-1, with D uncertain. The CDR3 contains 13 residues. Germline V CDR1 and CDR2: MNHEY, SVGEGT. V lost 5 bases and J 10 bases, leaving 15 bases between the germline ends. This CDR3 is CASSPRTAYEQFF. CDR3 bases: TGTGCCAGCAGTCCGCGAACGGCGTACGAGCAGTTCTTC.

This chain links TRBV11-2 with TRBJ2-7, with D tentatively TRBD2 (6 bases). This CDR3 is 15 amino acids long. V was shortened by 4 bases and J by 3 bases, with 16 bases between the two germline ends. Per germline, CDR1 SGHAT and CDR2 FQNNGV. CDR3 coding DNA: TGTGCCAGCAGCTCTACCGGGGGTAGCGGCTACGAGCAGTACTTC. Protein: CASSSTGGSGYEQYF.

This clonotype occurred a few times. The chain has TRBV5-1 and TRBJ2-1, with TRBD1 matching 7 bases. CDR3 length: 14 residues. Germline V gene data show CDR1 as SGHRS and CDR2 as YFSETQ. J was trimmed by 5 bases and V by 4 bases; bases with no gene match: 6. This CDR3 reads CASSAQGINNEQFF. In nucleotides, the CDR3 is TGCGCCAGCAGCGCACAGGGGATTAACAATGAGCAGTTCTTC.

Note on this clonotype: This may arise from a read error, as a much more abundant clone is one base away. The CDR3 DNA is TGTGCCAGCAGCCAAGATCCGACTAGCGCGTTTAGGGAGCAGTTCTTC. Translation: CASSQDPTSAFREQFF. The chain combines TRBV4-2 with TRBJ2-1; 8 bases line up with TRBD2. Germline lookup yields CDR1 LGHNA and CDR2 YNFKEQ. This CDR3 has 16 amino acids. J was trimmed by 10 bases and V by 0 bases; bases with no gene match: 11.

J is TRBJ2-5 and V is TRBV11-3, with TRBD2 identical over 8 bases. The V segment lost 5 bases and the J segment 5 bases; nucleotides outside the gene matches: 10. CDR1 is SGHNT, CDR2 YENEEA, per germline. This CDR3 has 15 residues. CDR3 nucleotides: TGTGCCAGCAGCCCTCTTAGCGGGAAGGGGGAGACCCAGTACTTC. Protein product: CASSPLSGKGETQYF.

CDR3 region: CASSFEDRGIDEQFF. CDR3 bases: TGCGCCAGCAGCTTTGAGGACAGGGGAATAGATGAGCAGTTCTTC. The rearrangement uses TRBV5-1 and TRBJ2-1, with 9 nucleotides matching TRBD1. Looked up from germline, CDR1 is SGHRS and CDR2 is YFSETQ. The CDR3 extends over 15 amino acids. With 2 bases clipped from V and 8 bases from J, the junction kept 8 bases outside the gene matches.

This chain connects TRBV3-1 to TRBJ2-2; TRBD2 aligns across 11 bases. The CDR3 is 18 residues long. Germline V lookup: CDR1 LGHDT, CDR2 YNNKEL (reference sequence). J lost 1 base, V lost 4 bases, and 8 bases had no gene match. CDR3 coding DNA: TGTGCCAGCAGCCTAAAGTTGCTAGCGGGAGGGAACACCGGGGAGCTGTTTTTT. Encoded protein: CASSLKLLAGGNTGELFF.

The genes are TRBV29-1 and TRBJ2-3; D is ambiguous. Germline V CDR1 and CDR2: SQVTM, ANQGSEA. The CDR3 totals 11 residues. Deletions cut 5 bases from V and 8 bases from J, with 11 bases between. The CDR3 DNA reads TGCAGCGTTATTATCGGTTCTACGCAGTATTTT. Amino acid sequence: CSVIIGSTQYF.

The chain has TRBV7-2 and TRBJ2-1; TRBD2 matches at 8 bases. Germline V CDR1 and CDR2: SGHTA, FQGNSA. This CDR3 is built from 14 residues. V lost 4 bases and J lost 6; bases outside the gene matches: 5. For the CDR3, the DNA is TGTGCCAGCAGCTATTCCCGGGAGGGCAATGAGCAGTTCTTC. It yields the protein CASSYSREGNEQFF. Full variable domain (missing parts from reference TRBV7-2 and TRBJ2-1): GAGVSQSPSNKVTEKGKDVELRCDPISGHTALYWYRQSLGQGLEFLIYFQGNSAPDKSGLPSDRFSAERTGGSVSTLTIQRTQQEDSAVYLCASSYSREGNEQFFGPGTRLTVL.

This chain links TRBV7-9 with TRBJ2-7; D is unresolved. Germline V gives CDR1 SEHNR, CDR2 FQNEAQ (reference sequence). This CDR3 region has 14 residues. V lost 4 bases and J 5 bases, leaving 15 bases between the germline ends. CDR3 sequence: CASSSKAPSDEQYF. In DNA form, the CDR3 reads TGTGCCAGCAGCTCTAAAGCTCCGTCCGACGAGCAGTACTTC.

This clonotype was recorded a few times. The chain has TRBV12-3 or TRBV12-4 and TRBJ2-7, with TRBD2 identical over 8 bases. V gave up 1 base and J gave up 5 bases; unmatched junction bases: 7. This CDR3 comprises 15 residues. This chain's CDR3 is CASSLDAAGVNEQYF. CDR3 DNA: TGTGCCAGCAGTTTAGATGCAGCGGGAGTTAACGAGCAGTACTTC.

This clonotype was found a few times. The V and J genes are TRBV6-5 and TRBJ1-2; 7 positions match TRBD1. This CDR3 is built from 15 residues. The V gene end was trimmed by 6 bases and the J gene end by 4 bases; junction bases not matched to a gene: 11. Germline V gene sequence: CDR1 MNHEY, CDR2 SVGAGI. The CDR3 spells CASRHPRQGVYGYTF. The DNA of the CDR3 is TGTGCCAGCAGACACCCCCGACAGGGTGTCTATGGCTACACCTTC.

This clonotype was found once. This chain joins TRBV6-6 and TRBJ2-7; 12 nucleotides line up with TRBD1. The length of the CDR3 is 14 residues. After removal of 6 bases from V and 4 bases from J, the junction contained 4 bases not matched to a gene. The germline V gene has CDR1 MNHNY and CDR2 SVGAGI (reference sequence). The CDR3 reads CASRLGQGAYEQYF. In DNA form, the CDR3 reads TGTGCCAGCAGGTTGGGACAGGGGGCTTACGAGCAGTACTTC.

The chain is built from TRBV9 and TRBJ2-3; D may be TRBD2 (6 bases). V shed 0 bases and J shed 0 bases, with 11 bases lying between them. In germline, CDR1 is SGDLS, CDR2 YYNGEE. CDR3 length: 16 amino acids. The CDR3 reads CASSVDGGASTDTQYF. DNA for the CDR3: TGTGCCAGCAGCGTAGATGGCGGGGCAAGCACAGATACGCAGTATTTT. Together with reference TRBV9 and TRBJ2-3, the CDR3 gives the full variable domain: DSGVTQTPKHLITATGQRVTLRCSPRSGDLSVYWYQQSLDQGLQFLIQYYNGEERAKGNILERFSAQQFPDLHSELNLSSLELGDSALYFCASSVDGGASTDTQYFGPGTRLTVL.

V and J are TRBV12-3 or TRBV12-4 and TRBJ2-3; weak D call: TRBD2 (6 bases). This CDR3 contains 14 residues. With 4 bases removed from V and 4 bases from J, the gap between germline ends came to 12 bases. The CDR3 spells CASSSGLRADTQYF. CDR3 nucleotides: TGTGCCAGCAGTTCGGGACTTAGAGCAGATACGCAGTATTTT.

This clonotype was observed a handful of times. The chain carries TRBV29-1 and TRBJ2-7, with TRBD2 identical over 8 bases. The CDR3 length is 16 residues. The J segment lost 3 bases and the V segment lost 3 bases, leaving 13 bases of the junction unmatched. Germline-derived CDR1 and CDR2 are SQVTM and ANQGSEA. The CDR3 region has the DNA TGCAGCGTTGACCGAGTAGGGCTAGCGGGCGACTACGAGCAGTACTTC. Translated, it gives CSVDRVGLAGDYEQYF.

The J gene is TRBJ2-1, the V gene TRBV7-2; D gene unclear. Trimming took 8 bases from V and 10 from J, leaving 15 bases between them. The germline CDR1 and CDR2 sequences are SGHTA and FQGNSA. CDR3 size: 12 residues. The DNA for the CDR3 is TGTGCCAGCGGCTCCCCGCCTACGGAGCAGTTCTTC. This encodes CASGSPPTEQFF.